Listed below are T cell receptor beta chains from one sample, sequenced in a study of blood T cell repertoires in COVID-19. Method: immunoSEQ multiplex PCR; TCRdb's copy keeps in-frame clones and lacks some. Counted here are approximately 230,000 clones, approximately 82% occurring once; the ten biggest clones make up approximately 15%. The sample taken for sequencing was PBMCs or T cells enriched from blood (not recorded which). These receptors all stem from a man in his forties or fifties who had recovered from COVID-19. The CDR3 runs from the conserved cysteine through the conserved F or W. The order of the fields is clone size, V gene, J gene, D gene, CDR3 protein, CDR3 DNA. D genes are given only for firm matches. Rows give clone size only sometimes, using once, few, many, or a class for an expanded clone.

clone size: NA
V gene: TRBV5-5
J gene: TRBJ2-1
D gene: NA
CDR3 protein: CASSFSVYNEQFF
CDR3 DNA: TGTGCCAGCAGCTTTTCCGTCTACAATGAGCAGTTCTTC

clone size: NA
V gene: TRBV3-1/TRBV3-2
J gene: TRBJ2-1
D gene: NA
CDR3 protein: CASSQQAASSYNEQFF
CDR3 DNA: TGTGCCAGCAGCCAGCAAGCGGCCAGCTCCTACAATGAGCAGTTCTTC

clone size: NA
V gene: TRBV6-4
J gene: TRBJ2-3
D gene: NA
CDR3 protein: CASSDRGGGTDTQYF
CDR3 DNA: TGTGCCAGCAGTGACAGGGGAGGTGGCACAGATACGCAGTATTTT

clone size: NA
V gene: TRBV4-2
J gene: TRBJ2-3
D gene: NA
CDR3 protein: CASSPSGGRGKDTQYF
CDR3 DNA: TGTGCCAGCAGCCCAAGCGGGGGCAGGGGGAAAGATACGCAGTATTTT

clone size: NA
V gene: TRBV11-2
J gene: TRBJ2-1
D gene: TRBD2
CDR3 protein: CASTISSGVNEQFF
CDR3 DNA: TGTGCCAGCACCATATCCAGCGGGGTGAATGAGCAGTTCTTC

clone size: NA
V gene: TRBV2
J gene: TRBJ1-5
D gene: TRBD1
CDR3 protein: CASSGTERNQPQHF
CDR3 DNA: TGTGCCAGCAGCGGGACAGAGCGTAATCAGCCCCAGCATTTT

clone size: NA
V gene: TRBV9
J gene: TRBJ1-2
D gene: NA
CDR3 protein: CASSSYRGGYTF
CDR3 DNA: TGTGCCAGCAGCTCCTACCGCGGTGGCTACACCTTC

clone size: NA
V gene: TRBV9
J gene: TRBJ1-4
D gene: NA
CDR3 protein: CASSVGTLKNEKLFF
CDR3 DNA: TGTGCCAGCAGCGTTGGGACACTAAAGAATGAAAAACTGTTTTTT

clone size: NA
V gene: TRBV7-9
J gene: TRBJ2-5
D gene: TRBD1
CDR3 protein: CASSGSRGRETQYF
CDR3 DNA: TGTGCCAGCAGCGGCTCCAGGGGGCGAGAGACCCAGTACTTC

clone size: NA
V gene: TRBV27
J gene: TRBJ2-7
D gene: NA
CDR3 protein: CASSLNQGYEQYF
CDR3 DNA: TGTGCCAGCAGTCTCAACCAGGGTTACGAGCAGTACTTC

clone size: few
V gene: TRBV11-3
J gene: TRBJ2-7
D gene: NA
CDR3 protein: CASGLNSYEQYF
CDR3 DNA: TGTGCCAGCGGCCTTAACTCCTACGAGCAGTACTTC

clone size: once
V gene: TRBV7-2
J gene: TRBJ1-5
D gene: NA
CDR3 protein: CASSFPEPNQPQHF
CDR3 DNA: TGTGCCAGCAGCTTCCCAGAACCCAATCAGCCCCAGCATTTT

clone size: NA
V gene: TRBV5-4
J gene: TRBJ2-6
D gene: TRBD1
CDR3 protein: CASSQGAGANVLTF
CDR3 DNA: TGTGCCAGCAGCCAGGGGGCTGGGGCCAACGTCCTGACTTTC

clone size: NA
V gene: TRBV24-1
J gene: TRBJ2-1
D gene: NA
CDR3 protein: CATSDRGGINEQFF
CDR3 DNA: TGTGCCACCAGTGATAGAGGAGGGATCAATGAGCAGTTCTTC

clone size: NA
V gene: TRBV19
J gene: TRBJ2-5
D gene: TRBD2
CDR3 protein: CASSVSGGGSQETQYF
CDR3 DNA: TGTGCCAGTAGTGTCTCCGGGGGGGGGTCACAAGAGACCCAGTACTTC

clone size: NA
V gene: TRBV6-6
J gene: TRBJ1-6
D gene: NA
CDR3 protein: CASSSAAASVSSPLHF
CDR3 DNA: TGTGCCAGCAGTTCAGCCGCGGCGTCGGTAAGCTCACCCCTCCACTTT

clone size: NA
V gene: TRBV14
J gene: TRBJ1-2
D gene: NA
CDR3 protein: CASSPGGNYGYTF
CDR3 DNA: TGTGCCAGCAGTCCTGGGGGGAACTATGGCTACACCTTC

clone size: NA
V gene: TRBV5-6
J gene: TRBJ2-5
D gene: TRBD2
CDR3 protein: CASRIGLAGGQETQYF
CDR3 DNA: TGTGCCAGCAGAATTGGACTAGCGGGGGGTCAAGAGACCCAGTACTTC

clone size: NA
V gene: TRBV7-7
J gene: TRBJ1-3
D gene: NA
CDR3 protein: CASSSDSVSGNTIYF
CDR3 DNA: TGTGCCAGCAGCTCGGACAGCGTCTCTGGAAACACCATATATTTT

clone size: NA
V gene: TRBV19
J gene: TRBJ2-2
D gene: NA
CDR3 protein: CASSIGPSGGELFF
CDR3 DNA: TGTGCCAGTAGTATAGGGCCTTCGGGCGGGGAGCTGTTTTTT

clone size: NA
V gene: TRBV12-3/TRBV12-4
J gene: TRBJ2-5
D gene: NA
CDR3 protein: CASSFQGLETQYF
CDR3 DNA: TGTGCCAGCAGTTTCCAGGGACTAGAGACCCAGTACTTC

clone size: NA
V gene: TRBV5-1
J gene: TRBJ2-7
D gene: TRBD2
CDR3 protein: CASSSTGLAGDEQYF
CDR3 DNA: TGCGCCAGCAGCTCGACGGGACTAGCGGGAGACGAGCAGTACTTC

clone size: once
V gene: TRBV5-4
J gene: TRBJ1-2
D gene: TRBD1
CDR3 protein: CASSGTGYLYGYTF
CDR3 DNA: TGTGCCAGCAGCGGGACAGGGTATCTCTATGGCTACACCTTC

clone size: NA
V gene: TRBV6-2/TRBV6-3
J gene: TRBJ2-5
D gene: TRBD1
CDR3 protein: CASSYTQRQGPGETQYF
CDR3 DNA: TGTGCCAGCAGTTACACCCAGAGACAGGGCCCGGGTGAGACCCAGTACTTC

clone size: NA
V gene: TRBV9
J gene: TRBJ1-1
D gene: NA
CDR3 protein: CASSPSGENTEAFF
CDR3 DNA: TGTGCCAGCAGCCCGAGCGGGGAGAACACTGAAGCTTTCTTT

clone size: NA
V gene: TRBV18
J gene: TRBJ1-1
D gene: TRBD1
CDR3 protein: CASSPDRGTEAFF
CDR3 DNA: TGTGCCAGCTCACCCGACAGGGGCACTGAAGCTTTCTTT

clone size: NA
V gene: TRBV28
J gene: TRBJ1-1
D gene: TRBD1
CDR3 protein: CASSLQGARTEAFF
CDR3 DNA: TGTGCCAGCAGTTTACAGGGGGCGCGCACTGAAGCTTTCTTT

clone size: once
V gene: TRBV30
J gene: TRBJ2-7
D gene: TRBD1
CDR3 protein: CAGNTGGEQYF
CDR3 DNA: TGTGCCGGAAATACAGGGGGCGAGCAGTACTTC

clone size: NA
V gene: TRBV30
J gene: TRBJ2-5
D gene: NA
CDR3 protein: CAWSSGIPQETQYF
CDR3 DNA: TGTGCCTGGAGTAGCGGAATACCCCAAGAGACCCAGTACTTC

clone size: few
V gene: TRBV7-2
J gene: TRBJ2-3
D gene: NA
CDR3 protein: CASSLAPASQLAVTDTQYF
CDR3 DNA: TGTGCCAGCAGCTTAGCCCCCGCGTCCCAACTAGCCGTCACAGATACGCAGTATTTT

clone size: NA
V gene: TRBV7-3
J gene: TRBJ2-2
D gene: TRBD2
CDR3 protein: CASSSGAGGTGELFF
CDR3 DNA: TGTGCCAGCAGTTCCGGGGCGGGAGGGACCGGGGAGCTGTTTTTT

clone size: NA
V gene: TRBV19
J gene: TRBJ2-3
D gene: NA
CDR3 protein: CASMSRGGTDTQYF
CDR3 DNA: TGTGCCAGCATGTCCAGGGGCGGCACAGATACGCAGTATTTT

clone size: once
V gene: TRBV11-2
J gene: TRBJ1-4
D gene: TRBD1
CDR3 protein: CASSPGQYNEKLFF
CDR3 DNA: TGTGCCAGCAGCCCGGGACAGTATAATGAAAAACTGTTTTTT

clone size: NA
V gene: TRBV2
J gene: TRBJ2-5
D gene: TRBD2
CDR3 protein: CASRPTERGWETQYF
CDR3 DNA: TGTGCCAGCAGACCCACAGAGCGGGGGTGGGAGACCCAGTACTTC

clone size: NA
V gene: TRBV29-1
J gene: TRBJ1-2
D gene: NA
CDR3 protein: CSAGIDYGYTF
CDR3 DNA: TGCAGCGCGGGAATAGACTATGGCTACACCTTC

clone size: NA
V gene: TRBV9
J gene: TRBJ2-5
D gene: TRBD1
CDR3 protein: CASSARGRGRLAETQYF
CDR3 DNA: TGTGCCAGCAGCGCCCGGGGCAGGGGGCGACTGGCAGAGACCCAGTACTTC

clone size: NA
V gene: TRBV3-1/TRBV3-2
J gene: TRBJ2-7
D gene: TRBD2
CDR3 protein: CASSRTSGGGYEQYF
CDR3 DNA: TGTGCCAGCAGCCGGACTAGCGGGGGGGGCTACGAGCAGTACTTC

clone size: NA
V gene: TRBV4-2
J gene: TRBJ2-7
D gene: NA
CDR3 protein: CASSQYQGFSYEQYF
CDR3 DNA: TGTGCCAGCAGCCAATACCAGGGATTCTCCTACGAGCAGTACTTC

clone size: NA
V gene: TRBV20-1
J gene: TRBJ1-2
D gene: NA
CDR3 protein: CSGVSNYGYTF
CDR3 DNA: TGCAGTGGTGTATCTAACTATGGCTACACCTTC

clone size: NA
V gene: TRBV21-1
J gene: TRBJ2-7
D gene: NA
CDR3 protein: CASTPGGAGYEQYF
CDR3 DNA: TGTGCCAGCACCCCAGGGGGCGCCGGTTACGAGCAGTACTTC

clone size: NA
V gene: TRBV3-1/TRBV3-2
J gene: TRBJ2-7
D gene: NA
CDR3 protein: CASSQARTGEQYF
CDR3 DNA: TGTGCCAGCAGCCAAGCCAGAACGGGGGAGCAGTACTTC

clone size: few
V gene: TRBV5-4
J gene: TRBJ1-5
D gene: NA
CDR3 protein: CASSLDAGPNQPQHF
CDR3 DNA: TGTGCCAGCAGCTTGGACGCTGGGCCTAATCAGCCCCAGCATTTT

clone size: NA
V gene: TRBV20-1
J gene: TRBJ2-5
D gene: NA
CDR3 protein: CSASTIETQYF
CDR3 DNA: TGCAGTGCTAGCACTATAGAGACCCAGTACTTC

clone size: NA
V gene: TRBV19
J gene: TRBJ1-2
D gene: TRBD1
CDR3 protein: CASQQGGNYGYTF
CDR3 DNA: TGTGCCAGTCAACAGGGGGGAAACTATGGCTACACCTTC

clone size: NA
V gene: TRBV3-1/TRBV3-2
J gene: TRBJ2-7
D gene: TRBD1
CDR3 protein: CASSLRQGADEQYF
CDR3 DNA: TGTGCCAGCAGCCTCCGACAGGGAGCCGACGAGCAGTACTTC

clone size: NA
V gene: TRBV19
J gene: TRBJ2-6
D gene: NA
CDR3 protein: CASRPRGAGANVLTF
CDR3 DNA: TGTGCCAGTAGGCCAAGAGGAGCTGGGGCCAACGTCCTGACTTTC

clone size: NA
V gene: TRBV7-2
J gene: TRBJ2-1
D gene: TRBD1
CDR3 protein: CASSLAEHRGDEQFF
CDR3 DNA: TGTGCCAGCAGCTTAGCGGAACACAGGGGCGATGAGCAGTTCTTC

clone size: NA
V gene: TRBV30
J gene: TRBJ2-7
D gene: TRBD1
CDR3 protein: CAWSVRSGGPYEQYF
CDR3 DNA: TGTGCCTGGAGTGTACGATCAGGGGGCCCCTACGAGCAGTACTTC

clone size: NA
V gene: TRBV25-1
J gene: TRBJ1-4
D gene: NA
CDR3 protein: CASSDLTTVSNEKLFF
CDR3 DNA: TGTGCCAGCAGTGACCTGACAACTGTCTCTAATGAAAAACTGTTTTTT

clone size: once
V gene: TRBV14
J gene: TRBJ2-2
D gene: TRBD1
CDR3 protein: CASSPPRQGEPNTGELFF
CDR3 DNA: TGTGCCAGCAGCCCACCCCGACAGGGTGAGCCGAACACCGGGGAGCTGTTTTTT

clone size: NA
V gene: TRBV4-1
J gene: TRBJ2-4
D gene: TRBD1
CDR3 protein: CASSQDPAEGAGSKNIQYF
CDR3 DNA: TGCGCCAGCAGCCAAGATCCGGCCGAGGGGGCAGGGTCCAAAAACATTCAGTACTTC

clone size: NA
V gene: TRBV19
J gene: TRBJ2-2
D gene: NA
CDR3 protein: CASNHREGTGELFF
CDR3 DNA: TGTGCCAGCAACCACAGGGAAGGGACCGGGGAGCTGTTTTTT

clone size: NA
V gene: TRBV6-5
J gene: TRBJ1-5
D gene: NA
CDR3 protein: CATTFSPGRNQPQHF
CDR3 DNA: TGTGCCACCACCTTTAGTCCAGGAAGGAATCAGCCCCAGCATTTT

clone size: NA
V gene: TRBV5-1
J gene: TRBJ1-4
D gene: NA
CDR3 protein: CASSLGFGGFDEKLFF
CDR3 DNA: TGCGCCAGCAGCTTGGGCTTTGGAGGCTTTGATGAAAAACTGTTTTTT

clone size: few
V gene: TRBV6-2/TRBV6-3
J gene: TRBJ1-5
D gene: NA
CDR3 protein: CASSLWGGRESNQPQHF
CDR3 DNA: TGTGCCAGCAGTCTGTGGGGGGGGCGGGAGAGCAATCAGCCCCAGCATTTT